This TCR beta chain was found in a study of blood T cell repertoires in COVID-19. Study background: The samples span acute and convalescent COVID-19 from the United States, Italy and Spain. The cDNA or gDNA used as material had been derived from T cells, B-cell-depleted T cells, or PBMCs.

V dropped 4 bases and J dropped 1 base, with 9 bases sitting between them. The CDR3 sequence is 15 residues long. Germline loops: CDR1 SGDLS, CDR2 YYNGEE. This clone was picked up one time. Original methodology: Reference gene primer amplification gave nucleated cell count estimates. TCRdb's table, derived via immunoSEQ multiplex PCR, lists solely in-frame clones and lacks some. For V, J and clone size, that table is used; D and trimming come from the DNA. The sample consists of 250,000 to 350,000 clones, approximately 90% of them appearing once. The chain joins TRBV9 to TRBJ2-6, with D possibly being TRBD1 (5 bases). This sequence was found in a man younger than 30 with active or convalescent COVID-19. The sample was peripheral blood. The CDR3: CASSPQGSGANVLTF. The DNA for the CDR3 is TGTGCCAGCAGCCCCCAGGGATCTGGGGCCAACGTCCTGACTTTC.